This T cell receptor beta chain was captured in a study of breast tumors, draining lymph nodes, adjacent tissues. The study, taken as a whole, reports: Data fit most tumor T cells coming from lymph node, expanding in tumor. Compared with lymph nodes, tumors were less diverse; compared with nontumor tissue, more. Data only fit, rather than demonstrated, lymph node origin of most tumor T cells. Tumor and nontumor repertoires were significantly more similar in luminal-like than in basal-like breast cancer.

In the case of this clonotype: Its cognate antigen is unknown. A much larger clonotype is one base distant, so this may be a read error.

TCRdb fed the multiplex PCR reads into MiXCR, producing one record per CDR3 protein. The table includes some 170,000 distinct CDR3 sequences, roughly 35% detected once. Breast cancer patients provided tissue from their axillary draining lymph nodes. Trimming took off 1 base at V and 0 bases at J, with 19 bases between the two ends. Germline assignment: CDR1 SGHAT and CDR2 FQNNGV. The CDR3 length is 20 residues. The chain couples TRBV11-2 to TRBJ2-6; tentative D call: TRBD1 (5 bases). Material: axillary lymph node tissue. The receptor's source is a female donor with breast cancer. Some clones in this sample may be carry-over from other donors' samples. The CDR3 loop reads CASSLAVRANPTSGANVLTF. Written as DNA, the CDR3 is TGTGCCAGCAGCTTAGCGGTCAGGGCAAACCCAACCTCTGGGGCCAACGTCCTGACTTTC. Full variable domain (remainder filled in from reference TRBV11-2 and TRBJ2-6): EAGVAQSPRYKIIEKRQSVAFWCNPISGHATLYWYQQILGQGPKLLIQFQNNGVVDDSQLPKDRFSAERLKGVDSTLKIQPAKLEDSAVYLCASSLAVRANPTSGANVLTFGAGSRLTVL.